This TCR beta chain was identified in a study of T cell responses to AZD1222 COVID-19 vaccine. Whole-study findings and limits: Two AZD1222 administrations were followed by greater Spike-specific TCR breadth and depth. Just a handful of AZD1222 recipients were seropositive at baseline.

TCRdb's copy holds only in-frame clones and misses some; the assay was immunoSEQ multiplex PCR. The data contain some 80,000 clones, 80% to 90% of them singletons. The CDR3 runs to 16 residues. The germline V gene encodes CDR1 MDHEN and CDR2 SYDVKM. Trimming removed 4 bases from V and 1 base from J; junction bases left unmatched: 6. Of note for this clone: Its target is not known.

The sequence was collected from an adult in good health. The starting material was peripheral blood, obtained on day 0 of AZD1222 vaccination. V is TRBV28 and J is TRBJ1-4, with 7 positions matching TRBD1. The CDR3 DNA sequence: TGTGCCAGCAGTTCCCCATGGACAGGAACTAATGAAAAACTGTTTTTT. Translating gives CASSSPWTGTNEKLFF.